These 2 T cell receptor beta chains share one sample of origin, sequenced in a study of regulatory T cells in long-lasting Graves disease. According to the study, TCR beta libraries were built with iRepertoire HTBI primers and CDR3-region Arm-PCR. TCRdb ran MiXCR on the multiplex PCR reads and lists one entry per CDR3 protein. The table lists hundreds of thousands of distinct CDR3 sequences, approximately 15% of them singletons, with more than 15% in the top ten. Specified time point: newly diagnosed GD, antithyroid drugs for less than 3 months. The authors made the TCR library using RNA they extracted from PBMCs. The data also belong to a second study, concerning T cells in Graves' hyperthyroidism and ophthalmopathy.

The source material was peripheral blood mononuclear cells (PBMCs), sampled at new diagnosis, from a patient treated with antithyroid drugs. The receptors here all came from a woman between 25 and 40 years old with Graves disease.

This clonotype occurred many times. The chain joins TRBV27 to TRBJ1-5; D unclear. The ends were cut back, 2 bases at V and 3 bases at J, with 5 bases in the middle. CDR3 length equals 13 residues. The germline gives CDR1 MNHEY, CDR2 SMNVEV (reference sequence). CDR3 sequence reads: CASSLGHNQPQHF. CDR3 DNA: TGTGCCAGCAGTTTAGGTCACAATCAGCCCCAGCATTTT.

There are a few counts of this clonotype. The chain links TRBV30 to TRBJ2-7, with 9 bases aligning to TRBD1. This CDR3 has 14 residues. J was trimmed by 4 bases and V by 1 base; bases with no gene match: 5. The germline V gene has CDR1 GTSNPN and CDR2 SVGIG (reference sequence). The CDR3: CAWSAGTGLYEQYF. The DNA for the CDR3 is TGTGCCTGGAGTGCTGGGACAGGGCTTTACGAGCAGTACTTC.